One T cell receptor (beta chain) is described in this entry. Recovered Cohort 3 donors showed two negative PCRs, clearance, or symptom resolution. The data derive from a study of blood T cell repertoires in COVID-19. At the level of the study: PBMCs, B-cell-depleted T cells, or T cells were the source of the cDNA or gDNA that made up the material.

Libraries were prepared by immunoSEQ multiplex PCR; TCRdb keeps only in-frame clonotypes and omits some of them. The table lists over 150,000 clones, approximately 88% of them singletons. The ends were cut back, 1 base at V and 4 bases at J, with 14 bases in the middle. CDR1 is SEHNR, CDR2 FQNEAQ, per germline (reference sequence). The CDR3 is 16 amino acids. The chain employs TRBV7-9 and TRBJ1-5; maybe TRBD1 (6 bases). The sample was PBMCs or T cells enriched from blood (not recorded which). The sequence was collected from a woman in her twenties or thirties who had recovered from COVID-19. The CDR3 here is CASSLVGAYGNQPQHF. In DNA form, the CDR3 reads TGTGCCAGCAGCTTAGTGGGGGCGTACGGGAATCAGCCCCAGCATTTT. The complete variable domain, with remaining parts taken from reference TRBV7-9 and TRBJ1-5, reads DTGVSQNPRHKITKRGQNVTFRCDPISEHNRLYWYRQTLGQGPEFLTYFQNEAQLEKSRLLSDRFSAERPKGSFSTLEIQRTEQGDSAMYLCASSLVGAYGNQPQHFGDGTRLSIL.